These 18 T cell receptor beta chains share one sample of origin, sequenced in a study of blood T cell repertoires in COVID-19. Produced via immunoSEQ multiplex PCR; TCRdb's table is partial and in-frame only. Counted here are just over 300,000 clones, just over 85% occurring once; the ten biggest clones make up approximately 4.1%. Sample: PBMCs or T cells enriched from blood (not recorded which). Receptor source: a man aged 25-40 years who had recovered from COVID-19.

This clone was counted a single time. The chain uses TRBV19 and TRBJ1-2, with TRBD1 as a possible D gene (5 bases). Germline V gene sequence: CDR1 LNHDA, CDR2 SQIVND (reference sequence). V was trimmed by 8 bases and J by 0 bases, leaving 13 bases between them. The CDR3 length is 14 residues. CDR3 nucleotides: TGTGCCAGTCGAATCAGGGCGGCTAACTATGGCTACACCTTC. This encodes CASRIRAANYGYTF.

This clone has more than one count but fewer than ten. The rearrangement joins TRBV19 to TRBJ2-7; D remains ambiguous. The CDR3 is 13 residues long. Germline V gene sequence: CDR1 LNHDA, CDR2 SQIVND (reference sequence). V lost 2 bases to trimming and J lost 3 bases, with 8 bases between them. CDR3 sequence (DNA): TGTGCCAGTAGTATACGGGTAGGCTACGAGCAGTACTTC. Protein sequence: CASSIRVGYEQYF.

The rearrangement uses TRBV11-2 and TRBJ2-7; D possibly corresponds to TRBD1 (6 bases). Germline loops: CDR1 SGHAT, CDR2 FQNNGV. Trimming left V 4 bases short and J 2 bases short, with 24 bases between. The CDR3 is 18 amino acids. This CDR3 is CASSSRSIGQIFTYEQYF. The CDR3 DNA follows: TGTGCCAGCAGCTCACGAAGCATTGGACAGATATTTACCTACGAGCAGTACTTC.

The rearrangement uses TRBV5-1 and TRBJ2-1; 11 bases are shared with TRBD2. V lost 4 bases to trimming and J lost 0 bases; unmatched junction nucleotides: 6. The CDR3 has 17 residues. The germline CDR1 and CDR2 sequences are SGHRS and YFSETQ. CDR3 sequence: CASSIGTSGLSYNEQFF. The CDR3 coding sequence is TGCGCCAGCAGCATCGGGACTAGCGGCCTCTCCTACAATGAGCAGTTCTTC.

This chain joins TRBV13 and TRBJ2-1; no definite D call. The V end lost 5 bases, the J end lost 10 bases, and 9 bases lay between the germline ends. This CDR3 spans 11 amino acids. Germline values: CDR1 PRHDT, CDR2 FYEKMQ (reference sequence). The CDR3 reads CASSGTWEQFF. In DNA form, the CDR3 reads TGTGCCAGCAGCGGCACGTGGGAGCAGTTCTTC.

The chain combines TRBV6-5 with TRBJ2-4; tentatively, D is TRBD1 (5 bases). CDR1 MNHEY and CDR2 SVGAGI come from the germline V gene. Trimming shortened V by 11 bases and J by 4 bases, and 9 bases separated the two germline ends. This CDR3 is built from 11 residues. CDR3 protein: CASAGKNIQYF. For the CDR3, the DNA is TGTGCCTCCGCAGGGAAAAACATTCAGTACTTC.

The V and J genes are TRBV5-5 and TRBJ1-2; maybe TRBD1 (6 bases). The CDR3 contains 17 residues. Trimming pared 0 bases from V and 4 bases from J, leaving 19 bases between. CDR1 is SGHKS, CDR2 YYEKEE, per germline (reference sequence). CDR3 coding DNA: TGTGCCAGCAGCTTGGGGCAGGGGCTGGGTGTAAGCTATGGCTACACCTTC. This translates into CASSLGQGLGVSYGYTF.

The chain combines TRBV6-2 or TRBV6-3 with TRBJ1-2; 9 positions match TRBD1. The V gene end was trimmed by 6 bases and the J gene end by 4 bases; junction bases not matched to a gene: 6. This CDR3 has 14 residues. The V gene's germline CDR1 is MNHEY and CDR2 SVGEGT. The CDR3 is CASSFRDRAYGYTF. In DNA form, the CDR3 reads TGTGCCAGCAGCTTCCGGGACAGGGCCTATGGCTACACCTTC.

The CDR3 loop is CASSVGLAGVRETQYF. The CDR3 DNA is TGTGCCAGCAGCGTCGGACTAGCGGGAGTAAGGGAGACCCAGTACTTC. The chain is built from TRBV3-1 (or the pseudogene TRBV3-2) and TRBJ2-5, with 13 bases lining up with TRBD2. V was pared by 5 bases and J by 5 bases, with 8 bases of the junction left unmatched. Germline-derived CDR1 and CDR2 are LGHDT and YNNKEL (reference sequence). This CDR3 has 16 amino acids.

The V call is TRBV6-1, the J call TRBJ2-7; possibly TRBD1 for D (6 bases). This CDR3 spans 13 amino acids. Germline CDR1 is MNHNS and CDR2 is SASEGT. V was pared by 3 bases and J by 3 bases, with 9 bases between. In DNA, the CDR3 is TGTGCCAGCAGTGAGGTGGGACACTACGAGCAGTACTTC. Translation: CASSEVGHYEQYF.

The chain uses TRBV27 and TRBJ2-5; D ambiguous. The V gene's germline CDR1 is MNHEY and CDR2 SMNVEV (reference sequence). The CDR3 spans 11 residues. V lost 7 bases and J lost 4, with 7 bases in between. The CDR3 sequence: CASNSGETQYF. For the CDR3, the DNA is TGTGCCAGCAATTCCGGAGAGACCCAGTACTTC.

The table lists this clone with a count of one. The chain employs TRBV9 and TRBJ2-7; 8 bases fit TRBD1. V trimming: 2 bases; J trimming: 3 bases; junction bases outside the gene matches: 4. The length of the CDR3 is 14 residues. Per germline, CDR1 SGDLS and CDR2 YYNGEE. This chain's CDR3 is CASSVTGVDYEQYF. Written as DNA, the CDR3 is TGTGCCAGCAGCGTGACAGGGGTGGACTACGAGCAGTACTTC.

There are a few counts of this clone. CDR3 residues: CATSDPQPASDNQPQHF. CDR3 sequence (DNA): TGTGCCACCAGTGATCCCCAGCCAGCGTCGGACAATCAGCCCCAGCATTTT. The chain uses TRBV24-1 and TRBJ1-5; D is unclear. V dropped 3 bases and J dropped 3 bases, with 17 bases sitting between them. CDR3 length: 17 amino acids. CDR1 and CDR2 from the germline V gene are KGHDR and SFDVKD.

The genes are TRBV18 and TRBJ1-4, with 7 bases identical to TRBD1. The germline gives CDR1 KGHSH, CDR2 LQKENI. The V and J ends lost 1 base and 5 bases, in that order; junction bases with no gene match: 7. The CDR3 is 16 amino acids. The CDR3 region has the DNA TGTGCCAGCTCACCACTGAGGGGACAGAGAAATGAAAAACTGTTTTTT. Protein: CASSPLRGQRNEKLFF.

V gene TRBV19 combines with J gene TRBJ1-3; possibly TRBD1 for D (6 bases). The CDR3 has 17 residues. The germline gives CDR1 LNHDA, CDR2 SQIVND (reference sequence). V dropped 3 bases and J dropped 4 bases, with 19 bases sitting between them. The CDR3 loop is CASSIGTGGPSGNTIYF. The CDR3 DNA sequence: TGTGCCAGTAGTATTGGGACGGGGGGCCCCTCCGGAAACACCATATATTTT. Filled out from reference TRBV19 and TRBJ1-3, the complete variable domain reads DGGITQSPKYLFRKEGQNVTLSCEQNLNHDAMYWYRQDPGQGLRLIYYSQIVNDFQKGDIAEGYSVSREKKESFPLTVTSAQKNPTAFYLCASSIGTGGPSGNTIYFGEGSWLTVV.

The chain recombines TRBV18 with TRBJ2-3, with 12 bases aligning to TRBD2. Germline-derived CDR1 and CDR2 are KGHSH and LQKENI. The CDR3 has 16 amino acids. Losses at the gene ends were 2 bases for V and 5 bases for J; bases not matched to a gene: 5. Written as DNA, the CDR3 is TGTGCCAGCTCACCAAGACTAGCGGGAGTGGTAGATACGCAGTATTTT. Protein product: CASSPRLAGVVDTQYF.

As DNA, the CDR3 is TGTGCCAGTAGTGTACAGGGGGACTATGGCTACACCTTC. It codes for CASSVQGDYGYTF. The V call is TRBV19, the J call TRBJ1-2, with TRBD1 matching over 8 bases. Germline CDR1 reads LNHDA; CDR2 reads SQIVND (reference sequence). The J segment lost 3 bases and the V segment lost 5 bases, leaving 2 bases of the junction unmatched. CDR3 size: 13 residues.

The chain combines TRBV7-9 with TRBJ2-3, with 8 bases fitting TRBD1. V shed 5 bases, J shed 5 bases, and the junction held 12 bases outside the gene matches. This CDR3 spans 16 amino acids. Germline V gene data show CDR1 as SEHNR and CDR2 as FQNEAQ (reference sequence). The CDR3 DNA follows: TGTGCCAGCAGCGTATGGGGCAGGGGGCAGGAAGATACGCAGTATTTT. Its translation: CASSVWGRGQEDTQYF.